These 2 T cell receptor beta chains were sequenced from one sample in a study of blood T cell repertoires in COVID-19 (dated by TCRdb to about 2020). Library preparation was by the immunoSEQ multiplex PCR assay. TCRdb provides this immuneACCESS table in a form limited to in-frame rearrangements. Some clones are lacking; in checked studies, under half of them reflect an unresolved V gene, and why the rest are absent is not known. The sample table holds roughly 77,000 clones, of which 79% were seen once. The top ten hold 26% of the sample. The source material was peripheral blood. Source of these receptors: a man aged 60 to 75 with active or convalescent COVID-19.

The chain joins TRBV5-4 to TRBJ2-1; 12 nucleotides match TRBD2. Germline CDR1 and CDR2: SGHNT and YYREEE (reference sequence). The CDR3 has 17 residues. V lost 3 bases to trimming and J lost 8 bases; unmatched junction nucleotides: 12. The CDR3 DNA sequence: TGTGCCAGCAGCTCTGGACTAGCGGGGTCCTCTTGGGATGAGCAGTTCTTC. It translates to CASSSGLAGSSWDEQFF.

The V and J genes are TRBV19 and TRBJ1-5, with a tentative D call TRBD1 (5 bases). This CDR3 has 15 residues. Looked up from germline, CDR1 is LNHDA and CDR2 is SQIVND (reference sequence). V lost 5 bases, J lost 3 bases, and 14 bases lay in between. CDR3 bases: TGTGCCAGTAGTTCCCGTGGGGGGAACAATCAGCCCCAGCATTTT. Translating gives CASSSRGGNNQPQHF.